This TCR beta chain was observed in a study of CD8 T cells in Susac syndrome. Overall study: Six sequenced Susac syndrome patients had clinically active disease, while eight or nine were in remission. Overall study results and limits: Repertoires of Susac syndrome CD4+ T cells lacked clonal expansion.

On this clonotype itself: Its target is not known.

Random hexamers were used to reverse transcribe roughly 0.45 to 1 ug of RNA. Using its own MiXCR run on the immunoSEQ multiplex PCR reads, TCRdb lists one record per CDR3 protein. The sample has roughly 200,000 distinct CDR3 sequences, 90% to 95% seen once. With V trimmed by 3 bases and J by 8 bases, 5 bases remained unmatched. CDR1 and CDR2 from the germline V gene are SGHNT and YENEEA. The CDR3 extends over 15 amino acids. The recently defined diagnostic criteria for definite or probable disease were met by the Susac syndrome patients. Negative isolation yielded CD8+ and CD4+ T cells; FACS enriched TEMRA cells.

The receptor was derived from a human donor with Susac syndrome. The chain carries TRBV11-3 and TRBJ2-1, with TRBD1 matching 12 bases. The source material was CD4+ T cells from PBMCs. CDR3 nucleotide sequence: TGTGCCAGCAGCTTTACCGGGACAGGGGGCTATGAGCAGTTCTTC. Translating it yields CASSFTGTGGYEQFF.